The 31 T cell receptor beta chains below come from one sample, sequenced in a study of CD8+ T cells in alopecia areata. Specified treatment: oral pan-JAK inhibitor, 5-10 mg twice daily. Sequencing relied on a cDNA template that was reverse transcribed from extracted RNA. TCRdb's copy holds only in-frame clones and misses some; the assay was immunoSEQ multiplex PCR. The data hold a few hundred thousand clones, with approximately 70% observed a single time. The specimen was CD4+ T cells sorted from blood, collected at week 44, from a patient treated with tofacitinib. The origin of the receptors is a human donor with alopecia areata.

The chain has TRBV30 and TRBJ1-1; maybe TRBD1 (6 bases). Per the germline V gene, CDR1 is GTSNPN and CDR2 is SVGIG (reference sequence). The germline V and J ends were trimmed by 6 bases and 6 bases, with 20 bases remaining between them. This CDR3 has 14 amino acids. The CDR3 sequence is CACRLPGALPEAFF. The CDR3 bases are TGTGCCTGTAGGCTGCCAGGGGCCCTCCCTGAAGCTTTCTTT.

This clone was recorded once. The chain carries TRBV5-1 and TRBJ2-6; D possibly corresponds to TRBD1 (6 bases). Germline assignment: CDR1 SGHRS and CDR2 YFSETQ. With 2 bases removed from V and 3 bases from J, the gap between germline ends came to 12 bases. This CDR3 is 16 amino acids long. The CDR3 is CASSFQQGYGANVLTF. The DNA of the CDR3 is TGCGCCAGCAGCTTCCAACAGGGTTATGGGGCCAACGTCCTGACTTTC.

This clone was seen only a few times. The gene calls are TRBV29-1 and TRBJ1-2, with D possibly matching TRBD1 (5 bases). This CDR3 is 13 amino acids long. Trimming took 4 bases from V and 3 from J, leaving 12 bases between them. The germline gives CDR1 SQVTM, CDR2 ANQGSEA. In DNA form, the CDR3 reads TGCAGCGTTGTTGGACGGGACCACTATGGCTACACCTTC. It is translated as CSVVGRDHYGYTF.

The J gene is TRBJ2-7, the V gene TRBV10-1; no firm D call. Trimming took off 3 bases at V and 10 bases at J, with 16 bases between the two ends. Per germline, CDR1 WNHNN and CDR2 SYGVQD (reference sequence). This CDR3 contains 13 residues. CDR3 in amino acids: CASSELGGRRQYF. The CDR3 DNA follows: TGCGCCAGCAGTGAATTAGGTGGTCGGAGACAGTACTTC.

The chain is built from TRBV30 and TRBJ1-2, with TRBD1 identical over 7 bases. The V and J ends lost 0 bases and 8 bases, in that order; junction bases with no gene match: 6. CDR1 and CDR2 from the germline V gene are GTSNPN and SVGIG (reference sequence). This CDR3 spans 13 amino acids. DNA of the CDR3: TGTGCCTGGAGTGTCTATGACAGGGAGGGCTACACCTTC. This sequence encodes CAWSVYDREGYTF.

This chain links TRBV6-5 with TRBJ2-1; D is ambiguous. The CDR3 runs 15 residues. CDR1 and CDR2 from the germline V gene are MNHEY and SVGAGI. Between the trimmed V and J ends, which lost 2 bases and 3 bases, there was a span of 11 bases. For the CDR3, the DNA is TGTGCCAGCAGTTACGCACCCAACTACTACAATGAGCAGTTCTTC. Protein product: CASSYAPNYYNEQFF.

This chain joins TRBV29-1 and TRBJ2-7, with D perhaps matching TRBD1 (6 bases). CDR3 length: 12 amino acids. Germline V gene sequence: CDR1 SQVTM, CDR2 ANQGSEA. V lost 5 bases to trimming and J lost 1 base, with 9 bases between them. The CDR3 nucleotides are TGCAGCGTTCGGACAGTTTCCTACGAGCAGTACTTC. This translates into CSVRTVSYEQYF.

The chain uses TRBV5-1 and TRBJ1-1, with unresolved D. V lost 4 bases, J lost 1 base, and 11 bases lay in between. CDR3 length: 14 residues. Germline CDR1 SGHRS, CDR2 YFSETQ. The CDR3 is CASSLNTANTEAFF. The CDR3 DNA follows: TGCGCCAGCAGCCTCAATACAGCGAACACTGAAGCTTTCTTT.

The V gene is TRBV30, the J gene TRBJ2-7, with D uncertain. The V end was cut by 0 bases, the J end by 12 bases, with 15 bases between. There are 12 residues in the CDR3. Per the germline V gene, CDR1 is GTSNPN and CDR2 is SVGIG (reference sequence). As DNA, the CDR3 is TGTGCCTGGAGTGTACAAGGCAGTATCTGGTACTTC. Protein sequence: CAWSVQGSIWYF.

This chain uses TRBV4-3 with TRBJ2-2, with 7 positions matching TRBD2. Trimming cost V 4 bases and J 5 bases; bases outside gene matches: 7. The germline V gene has CDR1 LGHNA and CDR2 YSLEER. CDR3 length: 15 amino acids. CDR3: CASSPGDYFTGELFF. The CDR3 DNA is TGCGCCAGCAGCCCGGGGGACTACTTTACCGGGGAGCTGTTTTTT.

The V call is TRBV29-1, the J call TRBJ1-2; D unresolved. The CDR3 length is 14 residues. The V end lost 3 bases, the J end lost 4 bases, and 15 bases lay between the germline ends. CDR1 SQVTM and CDR2 ANQGSEA come from the germline V gene. CDR3: CSVDLGRVGYGYTF. For the CDR3, the DNA is TGCAGCGTTGACCTCGGGAGGGTGGGCTATGGCTACACCTTC.

This clone was counted a few times. CDR3 loop: CSVEENRGYTF. The CDR3 nucleotides read TGCAGCGTTGAAGAGAATAGGGGCTACACCTTC. The rearrangement uses TRBV29-1 and TRBJ1-2; D ambiguous. There are 11 residues in the CDR3. Trimming removed 0 bases from V and 8 bases from J, with 7 bases in between. CDR1 is SQVTM and CDR2 is ANQGSEA in the germline V gene.

This clone appeared a single time. CDR3 in DNA: TGTGCCAGCAGTGACGCCGGGACCTCAAAATACACAGATACGCAGTATTTT. Encoded protein: CASSDAGTSKYTDTQYF. This sequence joins TRBV2 and TRBJ2-3; perhaps D is TRBD1 or TRBD2 (5 bases each). Germline CDR1 and CDR2: SNHLY and FYNNEI. There are 17 residues in the CDR3. The germline V and J ends were trimmed by 3 bases and 2 bases, with 18 bases remaining between them.

This clone was counted only a few times. The chain couples TRBV5-1 to TRBJ1-5; D unclear. The V end lost 0 bases, the J end lost 9 bases, and 10 bases lay between the germline ends. The CDR3 covers 13 residues. Germline lookup yields CDR1 SGHRS and CDR2 YFSETQ. CDR3 sequence: CASSLEKSGPQHF. The CDR3 DNA reads TGCGCCAGCAGCTTGGAGAAGTCGGGGCCCCAGCATTTT. Variable domain in full (rest from reference TRBV5-1 and TRBJ1-5): KAGVTQTPRYLIKTRGQQVTLSCSPISGHRSVSWYQQTPGQGLQFLFEYFSETQRNKGNFPGRFSGRQFSNSRSEMNVSTLELGDSALYLCASSLEKSGPQHFGDGTRLSIL.

The chain carries TRBV30 and TRBJ2-2, with D maybe TRBD2 (7 bases). Trimming took 0 bases from V and 5 from J, leaving 16 bases between them. Germline lookup yields CDR1 GTSNPN and CDR2 SVGIG (reference sequence). The CDR3 sequence is 16 residues long. This chain's CDR3 is CAWSVRGGAGTGELFF. DNA of the CDR3: TGTGCCTGGAGTGTACGAGGGGGGGCCGGGACCGGGGAGCTGTTTTTT.

The J gene is TRBJ2-6, the V gene TRBV30; D is undetermined. Per germline, CDR1 GTSNPN and CDR2 SVGIG (reference sequence). This CDR3 has 15 amino acids. Trimming took off 3 bases at V and 4 bases at J, with 13 bases between the two ends. The CDR3 bases are TGTGCCTGGAGCCTCAAGGGTCTGGGGGCCAACGTCCTGACTTTC. It translates to CAWSLKGLGANVLTF.

The chain employs TRBV11-3 and TRBJ2-1; 14 bases map to TRBD2. V gave up 1 base and J gave up 7 bases; unmatched junction bases: 6. The V gene's germline CDR1 is SGHNT and CDR2 YENEEA. The CDR3 totals 17 residues. The CDR3 sequence is CASSLAGLAGGWNEQFF. DNA for the CDR3: TGTGCCAGCAGCTTAGCCGGACTAGCGGGGGGCTGGAATGAGCAGTTCTTC.

This clone appeared a few times. V and J are TRBV5-1 and TRBJ2-2, with 10 bases lining up with TRBD2. The length of the CDR3 is 16 residues. The germline gives CDR1 SGHRS, CDR2 YFSETQ. J was trimmed by 4 bases and V by 5 bases; bases with no gene match: 8. The CDR3 DNA sequence: TGCGCCAGCAGGCGTCTAGCGGGGGCCCTCACCGGGGAGCTGTTTTTT. This translates into CASRRLAGALTGELFF.

This clone was seen only once. The chain recombines TRBV25-1 with TRBJ1-2; 7 nucleotides agree with TRBD1. Trimming cost V 5 bases and J 4 bases; bases outside gene matches: 13. The V gene's germline CDR1 is MGHDK and CDR2 SYGVNS. This CDR3 has 16 residues. CDR3 residues: CASSRGTESSGYGYTF. Written as DNA, the CDR3 is TGTGCCAGCAGTAGGGGGACAGAATCGTCTGGCTATGGCTACACCTTC.

The genes are TRBV7-2 and TRBJ1-6; TRBD1 agrees at 9 bases. V lost 5 bases to trimming and J lost 7 bases; unmatched junction nucleotides: 3. The germline gives CDR1 SGHTA, CDR2 FQGNSA. CDR3 size: 14 residues. Written as DNA, the CDR3 is TGTGCCAGCAGCCGGGACAGGGCGAATTCACCCCTCCACTTT. Translating gives CASSRDRANSPLHF.

The chain is built from TRBV4-1 and TRBJ2-7; maybe TRBD2 (6 bases). Germline CDR1 MGHRA, CDR2 YSYEKL. V was trimmed by 4 bases and J by 3 bases, leaving 16 bases between them. CDR3 length equals 15 residues. In DNA, the CDR3 is TGCGCCAGCAGCCGGCGGGGAGAGGGCAGCTACGAGCAGTACTTC. Protein sequence: CASSRRGEGSYEQYF.

The genes are TRBV29-1 and TRBJ1-1; the D is unclear. The CDR3 length is 12 residues. CDR1 is SQVTM, CDR2 ANQGSEA, per germline. The V gene lost 0 bases and the J gene lost 6 bases, with 8 bases spanning the gap. This CDR3 is CSVEEVQSEAFF. As DNA, the CDR3 is TGCAGCGTTGAAGAGGTGCAGTCTGAAGCTTTCTTT.

The chain combines TRBV9 with TRBJ2-7; 9 nucleotides align to TRBD2. CDR1 is SGDLS, CDR2 YYNGEE, per germline. The CDR3 extends over 16 amino acids. The V segment lost 0 bases and the J segment 4 bases; nucleotides outside the gene matches: 8. CDR3 protein: CASSVDAGGPNYEQYF. For the CDR3, the DNA is TGTGCCAGCAGCGTAGATGCGGGGGGGCCGAATTACGAGCAGTACTTC.

The chain couples TRBV27 to TRBJ2-6; maybe TRBD1 (6 bases). Germline CDR1 reads MNHEY; CDR2 reads SMNVEV (reference sequence). V was pared by 5 bases and J by 1 base, with 15 bases between. The CDR3 is 17 amino acids. The CDR3 DNA sequence: TGTGCCAGCAGTCCTGACCATGGACAGTCTGGGGCCAACGTCCTGACTTTC. Translating it yields CASSPDHGQSGANVLTF. The whole variable domain, filled in from reference TRBV27 and TRBJ2-6, reads EAQVTQNPRYLITVTGKKLTVTCSQNMNHEYMSWYRQDPGLGLRQIYYSMNVEVTDKGDVPEGYKVSRKEKRNFPLILESPSPNQTSLYFCASSPDHGQSGANVLTFGAGSRLTVL.

The chain couples TRBV5-1 to TRBJ1-1; 7 nucleotides agree with TRBD1. This CDR3 comprises 14 residues. The J segment lost 7 bases and the V segment lost 4 bases, leaving 10 bases of the junction unmatched. Germline CDR1 SGHRS, CDR2 YFSETQ. CDR3 nucleotides: TGCGCCAGCAGCATCCCGGACAGGTTCGATGAAGCTTTCTTT. Residues: CASSIPDRFDEAFF.

This clone was picked up a small number of times. This chain uses TRBV7-6 with TRBJ2-5; unclear D gene. Per the germline V gene, CDR1 is SGHVS and CDR2 is FNYEAQ. The CDR3 contains 11 residues. V lost 4 bases and J lost 7, with 7 bases in between. The CDR3 DNA sequence: TGTGCCAGCAGCTCAGTGACGACCCAGTACTTC. It specifies CASSSVTTQYF. Full variable domain (rest looked up from reference TRBV7-6 and TRBJ2-5): GAGVSQSPRYKVTKRGQDVALRCDPISGHVSLYWYRQALGQGPEFLTYFNYEAQQDKSGLPNDRFSAERPEGSISTLTIQRTEQRDSAMYRCASSSVTTQYFGPGTRLLVL.

The chain has TRBV29-1 and TRBJ2-1, with 9 positions matching TRBD1. The CDR3 is made up of 11 amino acids. V shed 7 bases, J shed 8 bases, and the junction held 3 bases outside the gene matches. CDR1 and CDR2 from the germline V gene are SQVTM and ANQGSEA. CDR3 sequence (DNA): TGCAGCGGAACAGGGGGCCATGAGCAGTTCTTC. It is translated as CSGTGGHEQFF.

The V gene is TRBV11-2, the J gene TRBJ1-6; no firm D call. The CDR3 runs to 13 residues. CDR1 is SGHAT, CDR2 FQNNGV, per germline. V gave up 1 base and J gave up 14 bases, with 12 bases separating them. CDR3 region: CASSLGAAFTLHF. CDR3 bases: TGTGCCAGCAGCTTAGGGGCCGCCTTTACCCTCCACTTT.

This clone was seen only a few times. This chain connects TRBV10-3 to TRBJ2-1; the match to TRBD2 covers 7 bases. The junction had 16 bases not matched to a gene; V was cut back by 6 bases and J by 2 bases. The germline V gene has CDR1 ENHRY and CDR2 SYGVKD. This CDR3 has 18 amino acids. In DNA, the CDR3 is TGTGCCATCAGGAACCATATCGGGAACCTAGCGGCCTACAATGAGCAGTTCTTC. Translation: CAIRNHIGNLAAYNEQFF.

The chain has TRBV29-1 and TRBJ2-1; 7 bases match TRBD2. Germline CDR1 reads SQVTM; CDR2 reads ANQGSEA. The CDR3 runs 12 residues. V lost 5 bases and J lost 4; bases outside the gene matches: 2. The DNA of the CDR3 is TGCAGCGTTACCGGGGGGTACAATGAGCAGTTCTTC. Translation: CSVTGGYNEQFF.

The chain couples TRBV28 to TRBJ1-2, with 8 bases lining up with TRBD1. CDR3 length: 15 amino acids. With V trimmed by 9 bases and J by 6 bases, 15 bases remained unmatched. The V gene's germline CDR1 is MDHEN and CDR2 SYDVKM. CDR3 in amino acids: CASRQGRRRADGYTF. In nucleotides, the CDR3 is TGTGCCAGTAGACAGGGGAGACGGCGCGCTGATGGCTACACCTTC.